Listed below are T cell receptor beta chains from one sample, sequenced in a study of cytomegalovirus exposure and HLA in healthy donors. Sequencing used immunoSEQ multiplex PCR; TCRdb keeps in-frame clones, though not all of them. The table records roughly 140,000 clones, 70% to 80% of them present only once. Sequenced sample: PBMCs. These receptor sequences come from a woman in her forties or fifties in good health and CMV-seronegative. Each CDR3 is given with its conserved first and last residue. A D gene is named only where the DNA matches it firmly. Size is stated for part of the rows, as once, few or many counts, or as a class when the clone is expanded.

d_call | clone_size | j_call | v_call | cdr3_aa | cdr3_nt
- | - | TRBJ1-5 | TRBV6-1 | CASTADTEGRQPQHF | TGTGCCAGCACCGCGGACACGGAGGGTCGTCAGCCCCAGCATTTT
- | - | TRBJ1-5 | TRBV7-2 | CASSLYSSGVSNQPQHF | TGTGCCAGCAGCTTATACTCCTCAGGGGTTAGCAATCAGCCCCAGCATTTT
TRBD1 | - | TRBJ1-2 | TRBV6-4 | CASSDPGQGFFGYTF | TGTGCCAGCAGTGACCCGGGACAGGGCTTTTTTGGCTACACCTTC
- | - | TRBJ1-1 | TRBV5-5 | CASSLAIGQGRKFF | TGTGCCAGCAGCTTGGCGATAGGGCAGGGAAGGAAGTTCTTT
- | once | TRBJ2-7 | TRBV27 | CASSPGTQVLEQYF | TGTGCCAGCAGTCCCGGGACTCAAGTTCTCGAGCAGTACTTC
TRBD1 | - | TRBJ2-1 | TRBV7-9 | CASRQNRGRRDEQFF | TGTGCCAGCAGACAAAACAGGGGGCGGAGGGATGAGCAGTTCTTC
- | - | TRBJ1-2 | TRBV7-9 | CASSPSHSNYGYTF | TGTGCCAGCAGTCCCTCCCACAGCAACTATGGCTACACCTTC
- | - | TRBJ1-6 | TRBV30 | CAWSVGRPPLHF | TGTGCCTGGAGTGTTGGGCGTCCACCCCTCCACTTT
TRBD1 | few | TRBJ1-2 | TRBV19 | CASSPGQAVEGYTF | TGTGCCAGTAGCCCGGGACAGGCCGTCGAGGGCTACACCTTC
TRBD1 | - | TRBJ2-7 | TRBV19 | CAIRDRGHEQYF | TGTGCCATCCGGGACAGGGGCCACGAGCAGTACTTC
TRBD2 | few | TRBJ2-2 | TRBV6-5 | CASSSPGTRNTGELFF | TGTGCCAGCAGTTCCCCCGGGACTAGGAACACCGGGGAGCTGTTTTTT
- | - | TRBJ2-5 | TRBV30 | CAWSGLPVGETQYF | TGTGCCTGGAGTGGACTCCCGGTCGGGGAGACCCAGTACTTC
- | once | TRBJ1-2 | TRBV15 | CATSREYNYGYTF | TGTGCCACCAGCAGAGAGTATAACTATGGCTACACCTTC
- | few | TRBJ1-1 | TRBV9 | CASSGNMNTEAFF | TGTGCCAGCAGCGGAAACATGAACACTGAAGCTTTCTTT
- | - | TRBJ2-7 | TRBV19 | CASRPADSLYYEQYF | TGTGCCAGTAGACCGGCGGACAGCCTATACTACGAGCAGTACTTC
- | - | TRBJ1-5 | TRBV19 | CASTNRNQPQHF | TGTGCCAGTACGAACAGAAATCAGCCCCAGCATTTT
- | - | TRBJ2-1 | TRBV5-4 | CASRQGGEQFF | TGTGCCAGCAGGCAGGGAGGTGAGCAGTTCTTC
TRBD1 | - | TRBJ1-4 | TRBV28 | CASSGSGTAPNEKLFF | TGTGCCAGCAGTGGTTCGGGGACAGCCCCTAATGAAAAACTGTTTTTT
- | - | TRBJ1-6 | TRBV30 | CAWSGGLNLGSPLHF | TGTGCCTGGAGTGGCGGACTGAATCTGGGGTCACCCCTCCACTTT
- | - | TRBJ1-2 | TRBV6-6 | CASSYSENYGYTF | TGTGCCAGCAGTTACTCGGAGAACTATGGCTACACCTTC
TRBD1 | - | TRBJ1-4 | TRBV6-1 | CASSARTGRNEKLFF | TGTGCCAGCAGTGCCCGGACAGGGCGGAATGAAAAACTGTTTTTT
- | once | TRBJ2-7 | TRBV10-2 | CASSDGGLSYEQYF | TGCGCCAGCAGTGATGGAGGGCTCTCCTACGAGCAGTACTTC
- | few | TRBJ1-5 | TRBV5-8 | CASSFGQRPQHF | TGTGCCAGCAGCTTCGGCCAGCGGCCCCAGCATTTT
- | - | TRBJ1-2 | TRBV30 | CASQAGDGYTF | TGTGCCAGCCAAGCAGGGGATGGCTACACCTTC
- | few | TRBJ2-7 | TRBV19 | CASSNVGGTLSYEQYF | TGTGCCAGTAGTAACGTAGGTGGGACACTCTCCTACGAGCAGTACTTC
TRBD1 | once | TRBJ1-1 | TRBV6-1 | CASSELFRGYTEAFF | TGTGCCAGCAGTGAACTCTTCAGGGGGTACACTGAAGCTTTCTTT
TRBD2 | - | TRBJ2-2 | TRBV5-6 | CASSTTGRTGELFF | TGTGCCAGCAGCACTACCGGGAGGACCGGGGAGCTGTTTTTT
TRBD1 | few | TRBJ1-1 | TRBV11-3 | CASSPTTGETEAFF | TGTGCCAGCAGCCCTACGACAGGGGAGACTGAAGCTTTCTTT
- | once | TRBJ1-5 | TRBV19 | CATCDRNKNQPQHF | TGTGCCACCTGCGACAGAAACAAAAATCAGCCCCAGCATTTT